Listed below are T cell receptor beta chains from one sample, sequenced in a study of blood T cell repertoires in COVID-19. The assay was immunoSEQ multiplex PCR, and TCRdb's table has in-frame clones only and misses some. In the table there are approximately 150,000 clones, 87% of which are singletons. The source material was peripheral blood. These receptors were obtained from a man aged 50 or older who had recovered from COVID-19. Both conserved end residues are part of each CDR3. Not all rows give a size; the values are once, few, many and, for expanded clones, a class.

TRBJ1-2,TRBV5-1,NA,CASSLSQGAGGYTF
TRBJ2-6,TRBV7-2,NA,CASSLVRTGSSGANVLTF
TRBJ1-3,TRBV27,NA,CASSPRSGNTIYF
TRBJ1-1,TRBV3-1/TRBV3-2,NA,CASSQTGGGTEAFF
TRBJ1-1,TRBV6-2/TRBV6-3,NA,CASSPTGLYTEAFF
TRBJ1-1,TRBV25-1,NA,CAGPPDTEAFF
TRBJ1-5,TRBV30,NA,CAWKESLTGNQPQHF
TRBJ1-2,TRBV11-2,NA,CASSLNQLNYGYTF
TRBJ1-2,TRBV4-1,NA,CASSQGGGRGYGYTF
TRBJ2-7,TRBV28,NA,CASSTTGTKPDEQYF
TRBJ2-7,TRBV11-2,NA,CASSRLAAFSYEQYF
TRBJ2-1,TRBV6-5,NA,CASSYGDRNHNEQFF
TRBJ1-2,TRBV11-3,NA,CASSLDPRVGYGYTF
TRBJ1-6,TRBV9,once,CASSVTGTAYNSPLHF
TRBJ1-1,TRBV5-1,NA,CASSPAPGDGNTEAFF
TRBJ1-1,TRBV7-2,NA,CASSLDRVNTEAFF
TRBJ2-5,TRBV11-3,NA,CASSSGDSSQETQYF
TRBJ2-7,TRBV2,NA,CASIGDGTYEQYF
TRBJ2-5,TRBV7-8,NA,CASSPTWLAGGLSQETQYF
TRBJ2-5,TRBV7-8,NA,CASSLNQRETQYF
TRBJ2-3,TRBV19,NA,CASSMARGSRTDTQYF
TRBJ2-5,TRBV5-1,once,CASSLAGRGARETQYF
TRBJ2-2,TRBV5-6,few,CASSLGGLDTGELFF
TRBJ1-6,TRBV7-8,NA,CASSLEQGSSYNSPLHF
TRBJ2-2,TRBV28,NA,CASNQIAGGYTGELFF
TRBJ2-1,TRBV2,NA,CASSGLAGGYNEQFF
TRBJ1-2,TRBV18,NA,CASSPIGDYGYTF
TRBJ2-5,TRBV15,NA,CATSRAGQGIETQYF
TRBJ1-5,TRBV6-2/TRBV6-3,NA,CASSPHRTGISNQPQHF
TRBJ2-5,TRBV18,NA,CASSPGVQETQYF
TRBJ2-1,TRBV6-6,NA,CASSYPNRGHVEQFF
TRBJ2-1,TRBV4-1,NA,CASSQVPSPAEQFF
TRBJ2-7,TRBV18,NA,CASSANRGPEQYF
TRBJ2-5,TRBV30,NA,CAWRDWKAETQYF
TRBJ2-5,TRBV12-5,once,CASAGTSGETQYF
TRBJ2-2,TRBV6-5,NA,CASSPDRPTGELFF
TRBJ1-6,TRBV19,few,CASSIPGLDSPLHF
TRBJ2-5,TRBV6-2/TRBV6-3,few,CASSPVASGAQETQYF
TRBJ2-3,TRBV5-1,NA,CASSFVTDTQYF
TRBJ1-5,TRBV6-5,NA,CASSYNQGVNQPQHF
TRBJ1-5,TRBV5-6,NA,CASSRQIDQPQHF
TRBJ2-2,TRBV7-8,NA,CASSFSTGGPNTGELFF
TRBJ2-7,TRBV6-1,NA,CASSETVFGYEQYF
TRBJ2-1,TRBV10-3,NA,CAISENSGGAFEQFF
TRBJ1-4,TRBV7-9,NA,CASSSRQGQGNEKLFF
TRBJ1-6,TRBV10-3,NA,CAIHRDRGSPLHF